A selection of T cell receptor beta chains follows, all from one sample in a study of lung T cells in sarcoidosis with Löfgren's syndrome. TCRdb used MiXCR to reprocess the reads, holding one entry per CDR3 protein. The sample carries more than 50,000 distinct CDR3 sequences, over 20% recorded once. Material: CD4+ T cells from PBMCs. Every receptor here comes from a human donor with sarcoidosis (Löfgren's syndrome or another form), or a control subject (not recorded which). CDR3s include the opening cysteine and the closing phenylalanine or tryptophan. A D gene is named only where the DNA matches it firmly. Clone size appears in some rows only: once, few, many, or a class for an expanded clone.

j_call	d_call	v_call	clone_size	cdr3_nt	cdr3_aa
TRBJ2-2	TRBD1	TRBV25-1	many	TGTGCCAGCAGTCCCCAGGGGGTAACTACGAACACCGGGGAGCTGTTTTTT	CASSPQGVTTNTGELFF
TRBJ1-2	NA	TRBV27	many	TGTGCCAGCAGTCCGACGGGGGTCTATGGCTACACCTTC	CASSPTGVYGYTF
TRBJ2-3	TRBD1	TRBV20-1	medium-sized	TGCAGTGTAGACAGGGGAGCCACAGATACGCAGTATTTT	CSVDRGATDTQYF
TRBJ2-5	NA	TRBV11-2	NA	TGTGCCAGCAGCTTAGTGGGGGCCCAAGAGACCCAGTACTTC	CASSLVGAQETQYF
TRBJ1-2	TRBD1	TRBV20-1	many	TGCAGTGCTAGAGAACGACAGGGGAAGGGCTATGGCTACACCTTC	CSARERQGKGYGYTF
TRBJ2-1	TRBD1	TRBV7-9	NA	TGTGCCAGCAGCCAAAACGTCGGGACAGGGCTCAATGAGCAGTTCTTC	CASSQNVGTGLNEQFF
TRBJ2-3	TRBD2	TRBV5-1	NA	TGCGCCAGCTTCGGACTAGCGGGGTCACAAGATACGCAGTATTTT	CASFGLAGSQDTQYF
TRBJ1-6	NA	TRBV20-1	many	TGCAGTGCTAGTCCTAGTATCGACACCTATAATTCACCCCTCCACTTT	CSASPSIDTYNSPLHF
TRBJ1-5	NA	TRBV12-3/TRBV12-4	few	TGTGCCAGCAGTTCCCAGCTTAATCAGCCCCAGCATTTT	CASSSQLNQPQHF
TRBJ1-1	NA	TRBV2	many	TGTGCCAGCAGGAAGGAAGCGGACACTGAAGCTTTCTTT	CASRKEADTEAFF
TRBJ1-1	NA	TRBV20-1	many	TGCAGTGCTAGTAAGCAGAACACTGAAGCTTTCTTT	CSASKQNTEAFF
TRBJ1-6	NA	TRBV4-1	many	TGCGCCAGCAGCCGGCTCCACCTGCAGGGGAATAATTCACCCCTCCACTTT	CASSRLHLQGNNSPLHF
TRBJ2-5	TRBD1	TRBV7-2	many	TGTGCCAGCACCTCACGTGGGACAGGGTATGAGACCCAGTACTTC	CASTSRGTGYETQYF
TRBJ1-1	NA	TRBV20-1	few	TGCAGCCTCAAGAGGGGGGGCCTGAACACTGAAGCTTTCTTT	CSLKRGGLNTEAFF
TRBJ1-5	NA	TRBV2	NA	TGTGCCAGCAGGAGAGTAGGGTATGGCAATCAGCCCCAGCATTTT	CASRRVGYGNQPQHF
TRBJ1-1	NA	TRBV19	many	TGTGCCAGTAGTATGTGGGGCCTGAGTTTGACTGAAGCTTTCTTT	CASSMWGLSLTEAFF
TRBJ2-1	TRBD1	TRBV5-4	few	TGTGCCAGCAGCTTGGCTGCACAGGGGTTAGGGAATGAGCAGTTCTTC	CASSLAAQGLGNEQFF
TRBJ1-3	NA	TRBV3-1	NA	TGTGCCAGCAGCAGACTCCCTGGGGGCGGTGACACCATATATTTT	CASSRLPGGGDTIYF
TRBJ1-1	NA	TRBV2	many	TGTGCCAGCAGTGAAACGAACACTGAAGCTTTCTTT	CASSETNTEAFF
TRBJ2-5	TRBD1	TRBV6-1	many	TGTGCCAGCAGGCCGAGACAGGGTCAAAGGCAAGAGACCCAGTACTTC	CASRPRQGQRQETQYF
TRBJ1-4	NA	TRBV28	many	TGTGCCGGATCCTTAGGAGGGGCGAGGGAAAAACTGTTTTTT	CAGSLGGAREKLFF
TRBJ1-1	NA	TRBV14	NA	TGTGCCAGCAGCCGGACTGAGACTGAAGCTTTCTTT	CASSRTETEAFF
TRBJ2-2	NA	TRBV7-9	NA	TGTGCCAGCAGCGCGTCGGAGAACACCGGGGAGCTGTTTTTT	CASSASENTGELFF
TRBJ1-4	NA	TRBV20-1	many	TGCAGCGGCGTGGGGGCTAATGAAAAACTGTTTTTT	CSGVGANEKLFF
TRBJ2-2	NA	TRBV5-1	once	TGCGCCAGCAGCTTGGAGGGGCAGGGTCGGAACACCGGGGAGCTGTTTTTT	CASSLEGQGRNTGELFF
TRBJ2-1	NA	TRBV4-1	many	TGCGCCAGCAGCCAAGCGGACGCGATCGAAAGGAATGAGCAGTTCTTC	CASSQADAIERNEQFF
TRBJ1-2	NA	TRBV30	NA	TGTGCCTGGAGTAACAAAGGACAATTAGCTAACTATGGCTACACCTTC	CAWSNKGQLANYGYTF
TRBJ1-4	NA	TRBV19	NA	TGTGCCAGTAGTATAGGATTCGGGGGGCATGGCGAAAAACTGTTTTTT	CASSIGFGGHGEKLFF
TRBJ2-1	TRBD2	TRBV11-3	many	TGTGCCAGCAGCTCGACTAGCGGAACATACAATGAGCAGTTCTTC	CASSSTSGTYNEQFF
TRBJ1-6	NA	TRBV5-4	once	TGTGCCAGCAGCCCGGACCGGATAACCCTCCACTTT	CASSPDRITLHF
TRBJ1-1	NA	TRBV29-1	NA	TGCAGCGTTATAAAGGACAGAGGTAGGACTGAAGCTTTCTTT	CSVIKDRGRTEAFF
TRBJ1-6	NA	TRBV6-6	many	TGTGCCAGCAGTTACTCGGAGCAGGGGAATTCACCCCTCCACTTT	CASSYSEQGNSPLHF
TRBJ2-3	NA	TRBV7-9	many	TGTGCTCACAACCGGGGGTCGTCCACAGATACGCAGTATTTT	CAHNRGSSTDTQYF
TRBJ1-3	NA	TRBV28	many	TGTGCCAGCAGTCGCTACCAGTCGGGAAACACCATATATTTT	CASSRYQSGNTIYF
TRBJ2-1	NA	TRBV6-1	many	TGTGCCAGCAGATCACGGGGCACCGGCGGGCAGTTCTTC	CASRSRGTGGQFF
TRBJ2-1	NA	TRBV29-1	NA	TGCGCCCTTTCTATGGGGTATGAGCAGTTCTTC	CALSMGYEQFF
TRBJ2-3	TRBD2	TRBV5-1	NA	TGCGCCAGCAGCCGGAGCGGGAGGGCCCATGAGAGTGCGCAGTATTTT	CASSRSGRAHESAQYF
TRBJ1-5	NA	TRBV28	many	TGTGCCAGCGGATTGCTTCAGGGGAATCAGCCCCAGCATTTT	CASGLLQGNQPQHF
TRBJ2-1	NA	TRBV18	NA	TGTGCCAGCTCACCCCAGGTCGAAGCCACCATACTGAGCTCCTACAATGAGCAGTTCTTC	CASSPQVEATILSSYNEQFF
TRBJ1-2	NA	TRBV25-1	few	TGTGCCAGCACCAGAGACATCAACTATGGCTACACCTTC	CASTRDINYGYTF
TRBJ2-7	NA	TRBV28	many	TGTGCCAGCAGTTTGAGAGTTTCGCATGACTACGAGCAGTACTTC	CASSLRVSHDYEQYF
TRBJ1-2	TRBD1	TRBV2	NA	TGTGCCAGCGGCTTCGGACAGGACCCCTATCGCTACACCTTC	CASGFGQDPYRYTF
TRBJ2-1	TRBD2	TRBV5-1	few	TGCGCCAGCAGCCCCCGCGGGGGAGCTAGAGGCTCCTACAATGAGCAGTTCTTC	CASSPRGGARGSYNEQFF
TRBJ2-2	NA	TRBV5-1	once	TGCGCCAGCAGCTTGGAATTTGATGCCGGGGAGCTGTTTTTT	CASSLEFDAGELFF
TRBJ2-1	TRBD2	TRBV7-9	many	TGTGCCAGCAGCTTAGGAGCGGGAGGGCGCAATGAGCAGTTCTTC	CASSLGAGGRNEQFF
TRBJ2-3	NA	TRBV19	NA	TGTGCCAGTAGTACGACGTACGAAACAGATACGCAGTATTTT	CASSTTYETDTQYF
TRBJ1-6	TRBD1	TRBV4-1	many	TGCGCCAGCAGCCAAGTTGACAGGGATTCACCCCTCCACTTT	CASSQVDRDSPLHF
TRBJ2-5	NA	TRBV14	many	TGTGCCAGCAGCCGATTCGGAGGGCAAGAGGCCCAGTACTTC	CASSRFGGQEAQYF
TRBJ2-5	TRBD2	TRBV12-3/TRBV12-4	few	TGTGCCAGCAGTTACCCTAGCGGGACCCAGTACTTC	CASSYPSGTQYF
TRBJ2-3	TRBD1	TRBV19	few	TGTGCCAGTAGGAGCTCTCGACAGGGGTCAGATACGCAGTATTTT	CASRSSRQGSDTQYF
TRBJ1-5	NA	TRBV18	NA	TGTGCCAGCTCACCAGGGTTAGGGAATCAGCCCCAGCATTTT	CASSPGLGNQPQHF
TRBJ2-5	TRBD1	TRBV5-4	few	TGTGCCAGCAGCTCGGACAGGCAAGAGACCCAGTACTTC	CASSSDRQETQYF
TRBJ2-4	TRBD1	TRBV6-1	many	TGTGCCAGCAGTGAAGGACGGGGTGACAGGGCCAAACTAGCCAAAAACATTCAGTACTTC	CASSEGRGDRAKLAKNIQYF
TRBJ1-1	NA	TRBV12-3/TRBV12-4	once	TGTGCCGGCACTCCAAAGGGCCGAGGGGGAACGAACACTGAAGCTTTCTTT	CAGTPKGRGGTNTEAFF
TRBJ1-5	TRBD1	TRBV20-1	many	TGCAGTGCTAGAGCCCAGAAATCAGGGGGTAGTCAGCCCCAGCATTTT	CSARAQKSGGSQPQHF
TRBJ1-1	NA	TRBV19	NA	TGTGCCAGTACCTCACACTCGGGCGGAAGGAACACTGAAGCTTTCTTT	CASTSHSGGRNTEAFF
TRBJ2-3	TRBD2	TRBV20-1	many	TGCAGTGCTAGACCCCTAGCGGGGGGGCGGACAGATACGCAGTATTTT	CSARPLAGGRTDTQYF